The 32 T cell receptor beta chains in this list originate from one sample, sequenced in a study of T-cell reconstitution after alpha-beta-depleted transplantation in children. Unique molecular identifiers were used in preparing the TCRbeta library. TCRdb independently ran MiXCR on the PCR reads; one entry per CDR3 protein. The table lists more than 500,000 distinct CDR3 sequences, 9.5% to 12% of them singletons. The specimen was PBMCs, mostly from graft donor cells, collected 180 days after TCRalphabeta/CD19-depleted stem cell transplant. The receptors were sampled from a female patient between 2 and 15 years old who had a stem cell transplant for aplastic anemia, so the T cells may come from the graft donor.

This clonotype appeared a few times. The chain combines TRBV10-3 with TRBJ2-2; D perhaps matches TRBD2 (6 bases). CDR1 is ENHRY, CDR2 SYGVKD, per germline. The CDR3 contains 14 residues. V was shortened by 7 bases and J by 5 bases, with 14 bases between the two germline ends. The CDR3, as DNA: TGTGCCATCAAGGGGACTCTGGAGACCGGGGAGCTGTTTTTT. Translated, it gives CAIKGTLETGELFF.

This chain links TRBV27 with TRBJ2-3; perhaps D is TRBD1 or TRBD2 (6 bases each). The CDR3 loop spans 15 amino acids. Germline CDR1 and CDR2: MNHEY and SMNVEV (reference sequence). V dropped 8 bases and J dropped 5 bases, with 20 bases sitting between them. The DNA for the CDR3 is TGTGCCAGCCGCCGGGGGCGGCGAGAGAGAGATACGCAGTATTTT. It specifies CASRRGRRERDTQYF.

V is TRBV5-1 and J is TRBJ2-3; TRBD1 agrees at 12 bases. The CDR3 runs 16 residues. From germline, CDR1 is SGHRS and CDR2 YFSETQ. With 4 bases clipped from V and 1 base from J, the junction kept 4 bases outside the gene matches. This CDR3 reads CASSAGTGGRTDTQYF. CDR3 DNA sequence: TGCGCCAGCAGCGCCGGGACAGGGGGCCGCACAGATACGCAGTATTTT.

Concerning this clonotype: Sequence at one end of the junction differs from germline and may be a read error. V and J are TRBV4-3 and TRBJ2-1, with D uncertain. This CDR3 spans 16 amino acids. Germline lookup yields CDR1 LGHNA and CDR2 YSLEER. As DNA, the CDR3 is TGCGCCAGCAGCCAAGATTTGGTAGTCTCCTCCAATGAGCAGTTCTTC. Its translation is CASSQDLVVSSNEQFF.

This clonotype came up a few times. The chain joins TRBV4-1 to TRBJ2-1; 11 nucleotides match TRBD2. The CDR3 loop spans 18 amino acids. The V segment lost 4 bases and the J segment 0 bases; nucleotides outside the gene matches: 8. Germline CDR1 is MGHRA and CDR2 is YSYEKL. The CDR3 DNA is TGCGCCAGCAGCCCAGGACTAGCGGGCCCCAGCTCCTACAATGAGCAGTTCTTC. It specifies CASSPGLAGPSSYNEQFF.

This clonotype was counted only a few times. For the CDR3, the DNA is TGTGCCAGCAGCTCTGATGACGTCCTCTCTGGGGCCAACGTCCTGACTTTC. Translated, it gives CASSSDDVLSGANVLTF. The rearrangement uses TRBV7-2 and TRBJ2-6; no firm D call. CDR1 and CDR2 (germline): SGHTA, FQGNSA. The CDR3 contains 17 residues. V shed 4 bases and J shed 0 bases, with 13 bases lying between them.

CDR3 sequence (DNA): TGTGCCAGCGACTCCGACAGGGGAGGCTATGGCTACACCTTC. This codes for CASDSDRGGYGYTF. The chain uses TRBV12-3 or TRBV12-4 and TRBJ1-2; TRBD1 aligns across 8 bases. The J segment lost 4 bases and the V segment lost 8 bases, leaving 9 bases of the junction unmatched. This CDR3 region has 14 residues.

In this sample, this clonotype turned up a few times. The chain joins TRBV10-3 to TRBJ1-1; D remains unclear. CDR1 and CDR2 (germline): ENHRY, SYGVKD. V was trimmed by 10 bases and J by 1 base, leaving 13 bases between them. This CDR3 contains 13 residues. In nucleotides, the CDR3 is TGTGCCACCAATGGGCCGGAGAACACTGAAGCTTTCTTT. Encoded protein: CATNGPENTEAFF.

This clonotype has ten or more counts. The J gene is TRBJ1-1, the V gene TRBV7-2; D is uncertain. The germline CDR1 and CDR2 sequences are SGHTA and FQGNSA. The CDR3 contains 12 residues. Trimming took off 5 bases at V and 3 bases at J, with 7 bases between the two ends. The CDR3 region has the DNA TGTGCCAGCAGCCCCCCATACACTGAAGCTTTCTTT. It specifies CASSPPYTEAFF.

J is TRBJ2-3 and V is TRBV7-9, with D perhaps being TRBD1 or TRBD2 (5 bases each). The ends were cut back, 5 bases at V and 5 bases at J, with 23 bases in the middle. Germline assignment: CDR1 SEHNR and CDR2 FQNEAQ (reference sequence). The CDR3 runs 17 residues. CDR3 in amino acids: CASSIRGDVADIDTQYF. CDR3 nucleotides: TGTGCCAGCAGCATCCGTGGGGACGTGGCGGACATAGATACGCAGTATTTT.

This clonotype occurred a few times. V gene TRBV5-1 combines with J gene TRBJ2-5; no clear D gene. The CDR3 sequence is 13 residues long. V was clipped by 0 bases and J by 3 bases, with 6 bases between them. The V gene's germline CDR1 is SGHRS and CDR2 YFSETQ. As DNA, the CDR3 is TGCGCCAGCAGCTTGGTGGTTGAAGAGACCCAGTACTTC. This translates into CASSLVVEETQYF.

This clonotype was counted at least ten times. The chain links TRBV5-1 to TRBJ1-1; 8 nucleotides align to TRBD1. Per germline, CDR1 SGHRS and CDR2 YFSETQ. The V segment lost 3 bases and the J segment 3 bases; nucleotides outside the gene matches: 7. This CDR3 has 15 amino acids. As DNA, the CDR3 is TGCGCCAGCAGCTCCCCAGGGGGCGCGGACACTGAAGCTTTCTTT. Translation: CASSSPGGADTEAFF.

This clonotype was seen a handful of times. This CDR3 reads CASSLATSGRGSYNEQFF. CDR3 coding DNA: TGTGCCAGCAGCTTAGCGACTAGCGGGAGGGGCTCCTACAATGAGCAGTTCTTC. The J gene is TRBJ2-1, the V gene TRBV7-2; 14 positions match TRBD2. V lost 0 bases to trimming and J lost 0 bases; unmatched junction nucleotides: 1. The CDR3 extends over 18 amino acids. The germline gives CDR1 SGHTA, CDR2 FQGNSA.

In its sample, this clonotype was seen many times. The V gene is TRBV10-1, the J gene TRBJ2-1; no clear D. Trimming stripped 0 bases from V and 9 bases from J, with 6 bases between. The CDR3 is 12 residues long. Germline assignment: CDR1 WNHNN and CDR2 SYGVQD (reference sequence). The CDR3 coding sequence is TGCGCCAGCAGTGAGTCGAAGGGTGAGCAGTTCTTC. Translated, it gives CASSESKGEQFF.

Only a few counts were recorded for this clonotype. J is TRBJ1-1 and V is TRBV29-1; D unclear. The V end was cut by 4 bases, the J end by 1 base, with 4 bases between. This CDR3 is built from 11 residues. Germline CDR1 is SQVTM and CDR2 is ANQGSEA. The CDR3: CSVVWNTEAFF. The DNA for the CDR3 is TGCAGCGTTGTTTGGAACACTGAAGCTTTCTTT.

The count of this clonotype is one. The chain couples TRBV12-3 or TRBV12-4 to TRBJ1-5; 12 nucleotides match TRBD1. J lost 8 bases, V lost 6 bases, and 8 bases had no gene match. This CDR3 region has 15 residues. CDR3 sequence reads: CASSRGQGAEEPQHF. CDR3 nucleotides: TGTGCCAGCAGCAGGGGACAGGGGGCTGAGGAGCCCCAGCATTTT.

This clonotype showed up many times. The gene calls are TRBV27 and TRBJ2-5; D not resolved. Germline lookup yields CDR1 MNHEY and CDR2 SMNVEV (reference sequence). Trimming left V 6 bases short and J 5 bases short, with 16 bases between. The CDR3 totals 14 residues. The CDR3 spells CASRRSSSKETQYF. The CDR3 DNA is TGTGCCAGCAGAAGGTCCAGCTCAAAGGAGACCCAGTACTTC.

In its sample, this clonotype was seen many times. CDR3 sequence: CASSLRPDREKLAKNIQYF. CDR3 sequence (DNA): TGTGCCAGCAGTTTAAGACCCGACAGGGAAAAATTAGCCAAAAACATTCAGTACTTC. This chain connects TRBV28 to TRBJ2-4; 7 bases line up with TRBD1. CDR1 is MDHEN and CDR2 is SYDVKM in the germline V gene. The CDR3 consists of 19 residues. Germline trimming cut 2 bases from V and 0 bases from J; bases unmatched to any gene: 13. Complete variable domain (other parts from reference TRBV28 and TRBJ2-4): DVKVTQSSRYLVKRTGEKVFLECVQDMDHENMFWYRQDPGLGLRLIYFSYDVKMKEKGDIPEGYSVSREKKERFSLILESASTNQTSMYLCASSLRPDREKLAKNIQYFGAGTRLSVL.

This chain links TRBV7-2 with TRBJ2-3, with 8 bases identical to TRBD1. CDR3 length equals 18 residues. CDR1 and CDR2 (germline): SGHTA, FQGNSA. J was trimmed by 6 bases and V by 4 bases; bases with no gene match: 18. In DNA form, the CDR3 reads TGTGCCAGCAGCTCCCGATCCGGGACAGGTCTATTCAGGGATACGCAGTATTTT. Encoded protein: CASSSRSGTGLFRDTQYF.

This clonotype showed up just once. The V and J genes are TRBV4-2 and TRBJ1-2; D uncertain. Trimming pared 3 bases from V and 1 base from J, leaving 15 bases between. Germline loops: CDR1 LGHNA, CDR2 YNFKEQ. The CDR3 runs to 16 residues. The CDR3 reads CASSHRRTSFNYGYTF. As DNA, the CDR3 is TGTGCCAGCAGCCACCGACGAACCTCTTTTAACTATGGCTACACCTTC.

This clonotype showed up many times. V usage is TRBV18 and J usage is TRBJ2-7; 10 bases are shared with TRBD2. V trimming: 6 bases; J trimming: 0 bases; junction bases outside the gene matches: 8. The germline V gene encodes CDR1 KGHSH and CDR2 LQKENI. The CDR3 has 16 amino acids. The CDR3 here is CASSLARLAGSYEQYF. DNA of the CDR3: TGTGCCAGCTCCCTCGCCCGACTAGCGGGCTCCTACGAGCAGTACTTC.

This clonotype showed up just a few times. The V gene is TRBV14, the J gene TRBJ1-1; possibly TRBD1 for D (5 bases). V lost 1 base and J lost 5, with 11 bases in between. Looked up from germline, CDR1 is SGHDN and CDR2 is FVKESK. This CDR3 spans 14 amino acids. CDR3 sequence reads: CASSQGSTGTEAFF. CDR3 nucleotides: TGTGCCAGCAGCCAAGGCAGCACAGGAACTGAAGCTTTCTTT.

This clonotype was counted between two and nine times. The chain links TRBV13 to TRBJ2-5; 8 bases line up with TRBD1. Germline CDR1 PRHDT, CDR2 FYEKMQ (reference sequence). With V trimmed by 4 bases and J by 4 bases, 5 bases remained unmatched. The CDR3 has 14 residues. CDR3 protein: CASSSSGTGETQYF. The CDR3 region has the DNA TGTGCCAGCAGCTCCAGTGGGACAGGAGAGACCCAGTACTTC.

The chain combines TRBV7-2 with TRBJ2-1, with a weak D call TRBD2 (6 bases). Germline-derived CDR1 and CDR2 are SGHTA and FQGNSA. The CDR3 spans 16 residues. V shed 2 bases and J shed 5 bases, with 16 bases lying between them. The CDR3 here is CASSLRGGYGDNEQFF. The CDR3 DNA sequence: TGTGCCAGCAGCTTACGTGGGGGGTACGGGGACAATGAGCAGTTCTTC.

V is TRBV12-3 or TRBV12-4 and J is TRBJ1-5; the D gene is possibly TRBD1 (5 bases). The CDR3 sequence is 19 residues long. V lost 5 bases to trimming and J lost 2 bases, with 25 bases between them. CDR3 nucleotides: TGTGCCAGCAGTCTTTTGGGATTGGACGCAAAAGGGGGCAATCAGCCCCAGCATTTT. Encoded protein: CASSLLGLDAKGGNQPQHF.

This clonotype showed up just a few times. The V gene is TRBV9, the J gene TRBJ2-2; 10 bases are a match to TRBD2. This CDR3 has 15 residues. After removal of 4 bases from V and 6 bases from J, the junction contained 6 bases not matched to a gene. Germline CDR1 SGDLS, CDR2 YYNGEE. As DNA, the CDR3 is TGTGCCAGCAGCACAAGCGGGAGGGTCGCCGGGGAGCTGTTTTTT. Translating it yields CASSTSGRVAGELFF.

The chain uses TRBV28 and TRBJ1-1; TRBD1 matches at 11 bases. Germline CDR1 reads MDHEN; CDR2 reads SYDVKM. V gave up 3 bases and J gave up 3 bases; unmatched junction bases: 12. The CDR3 extends over 18 amino acids. The CDR3 loop reads CASSFPGQGVIGDTEAFF. CDR3 nucleotide sequence: TGTGCCAGCAGTTTCCCGGGACAGGGGGTTATTGGGGACACTGAAGCTTTCTTT.

The V gene is TRBV6-2 or TRBV6-3, the J gene TRBJ2-4, with a possible D match to TRBD2 (6 bases). The CDR3 runs to 16 residues. V gave up 6 bases and J gave up 0 bases, with 15 bases separating them. From germline, CDR1 is MNHEY and CDR2 SVGEGT. The CDR3 loop is CASSQHGRGAKNIQYF. CDR3 DNA sequence: TGTGCCAGCAGCCAACATGGGCGGGGAGCCAAAAACATTCAGTACTTC.

With respect to this clonotype: Germline and junction disagree at one end, which may indicate a read error. This chain uses TRBV29-1 with TRBJ1-1, with 7 bases that match TRBD1. Germline CDR1 SQVTM, CDR2 ANQGSEA. The CDR3 covers 10 residues. For the CDR3, the DNA is TGCAGCGTAGCCGGGACAGTCGCTTCCTTT. Amino acids: CSVAGTVASF.

This clonotype appeared many times. The genes are TRBV29-1 and TRBJ2-5, with D maybe TRBD2 (7 bases). The germline V and J ends were trimmed by 3 bases and 2 bases, with 10 bases remaining between them. The V gene's germline CDR1 is SQVTM and CDR2 ANQGSEA. This CDR3 region has 13 residues. The CDR3 here is CSVDRGGQETQYF. CDR3 nucleotide sequence: TGCAGCGTTGACAGGGGAGGGCAAGAGACCCAGTACTTC.

This rearrangement joins TRBV5-5 to TRBJ2-7; a weak D match, TRBD2 (5 bases). The CDR3 has 15 residues. Trimming stripped 4 bases from V and 9 bases from J, with 23 bases between. The germline V gene encodes CDR1 SGHKS and CDR2 YYEKEE (reference sequence). CDR3 residues: CASSVGSPRLSWQYV. DNA for the CDR3: TGTGCCAGCAGCGTGGGGAGTCCCCGGTTGAGTTGGCAGTACGTC.

This clonotype was picked up a small number of times. The CDR3 here is CASSYGRAKSHEQYV. As DNA, the CDR3 is TGTGCCAGCAGTTACGGGCGGGCTAAATCCCACGAGCAGTACGTC. The chain uses TRBV6-2 or TRBV6-3 and TRBJ2-7; D possibly corresponds to TRBD2 (5 bases). Germline V gives CDR1 MNHEY, CDR2 SVGEGT. V lost 2 bases to trimming and J lost 5 bases, with 16 bases between them. The CDR3 is made up of 15 amino acids.